A selection of T cell receptor beta chains follows, all from one sample in a study of cytomegalovirus exposure and HLA in healthy donors. Profiling relied on immunoSEQ multiplex PCR, and the TCRdb table lists in-frame clones only, not all of them. The sample includes around 130,000 clones, roughly 85% of them seen just once. Sequenced sample: PBMCs. All receptors derive from a boy between 10 and 17 years old in good health and CMV-seronegative. Each CDR3 is given with its conserved first and last residue. The order of the fields is CDR3 length, V gene, clone size, J gene, D gene, CDR3 DNA, CDR3 protein. A D gene is named only where the DNA matches it firmly. Expanded clones get a size class; other rows say once, few or many, or leave the size out.

length: 19; V: TRBV28; size: .; J: TRBJ2-1; D: TRBD1; DNA: TGTGCCAGCAGTTTTACCTCCGGGACAGGGAAGTTCTCCTACAATGAGCAGTTCTTC; CDR3: CASSFTSGTGKFSYNEQFF
length: 14; V: TRBV9; size: .; J: TRBJ2-5; D: .; DNA: TGTGCCAGCAGCGCCTTAGGGAGACAAGAGACCCAGTACTTC; CDR3: CASSALGRQETQYF
length: 16; V: TRBV7-3; size: .; J: TRBJ2-3; D: TRBD2; DNA: TGTGCCAGCAGCCCCCAAGGACTAGCGGGCCAAGATACGCAGTATTTT; CDR3: CASSPQGLAGQDTQYF
length: 16; V: TRBV5-6; size: .; J: TRBJ2-7; D: TRBD1; DNA: TGTGCCAGCACCTCTGCCCGGGACAGGACACCCTACGAGCAGTACTTC; CDR3: CASTSARDRTPYEQYF
length: 14; V: TRBV11-2; size: few; J: TRBJ1-2; D: TRBD1; DNA: TGTGCCAGCAGCCTCGACAGGGGGCGCCGGGGCTACACCTTC; CDR3: CASSLDRGRRGYTF
length: 12; V: TRBV30; size: few; J: TRBJ2-1; D: .; DNA: TGTGCCTGGTCCTCGGGGTACAATGAGCAGTTCTTC; CDR3: CAWSSGYNEQFF
length: 14; V: TRBV30; size: .; J: TRBJ2-2; D: .; DNA: TGTGCCTGGAGTGCCGGCCTAGTTACCGGGGAGCTGTTTTTT; CDR3: CAWSAGLVTGELFF
length: 15; V: TRBV7-9; size: .; J: TRBJ2-7; D: .; DNA: TGTGCCAGTCAAAGGGGGCCGGGGGACTCCTACGAGCAGTACTTC; CDR3: CASQRGPGDSYEQYF
length: 17; V: TRBV4-3; size: .; J: TRBJ2-3; D: TRBD2; DNA: TGCGCCAGCAGCCAAGATTGGGGGGGGATGAGCACAGATACGCAGTATTTT; CDR3: CASSQDWGGMSTDTQYF
length: 15; V: TRBV6-5; size: .; J: TRBJ2-7; D: .; DNA: TGTGCCAGCAGTTACTGGGGCCAAGGCTCCTACGAGCAGTACTTC; CDR3: CASSYWGQGSYEQYF
length: 17; V: TRBV9; size: .; J: TRBJ2-3; D: TRBD2; DNA: TGTGCCAGCAGCGTGACTAGCGGGAGCGAGGGATCAGATACGCAGTATTTT; CDR3: CASSVTSGSEGSDTQYF
length: 13; V: TRBV27; size: .; J: TRBJ1-2; D: .; DNA: TGTGCCAGCAGTCCACGAGCAGGCTATGGCTACACCTTC; CDR3: CASSPRAGYGYTF
length: 13; V: TRBV5-1; size: .; J: TRBJ2-5; D: .; DNA: TGCGCCAGCAGCTTTAGCGGACAAGAGACCCAGTACTTC; CDR3: CASSFSGQETQYF
length: 17; V: TRBV4-3; size: few; J: TRBJ2-1; D: TRBD2; DNA: TGCGCCAGCAGCCAAGACGTAGGCGGGAGAGGGAACAATGAGCAGTTCTTC; CDR3: CASSQDVGGRGNNEQFF
length: 13; V: TRBV13; size: .; J: TRBJ1-1; D: .; DNA: TGTGCCAGCAGCTTAAGAGCTATTACTGAAGCTTTCTTT; CDR3: CASSLRAITEAFF
length: 16; V: TRBV14; size: .; J: TRBJ2-1; D: TRBD1; DNA: TGTGCCAGCAGCTCACCGGGACAGGGGAATTACAATGAGCAGTTCTTC; CDR3: CASSSPGQGNYNEQFF
length: 13; V: TRBV30; size: .; J: TRBJ2-3; D: .; DNA: TGTGCCTGGAGTTTTTATAGCACAGATACGCAGTATTTT; CDR3: CAWSFYSTDTQYF
length: 11; V: TRBV30; size: .; J: TRBJ2-7; D: .; DNA: TGTGCCTGGAGTCACAGGGACGAGCAGTACTTC; CDR3: CAWSHRDEQYF
length: 15; V: TRBV7-3; size: .; J: TRBJ2-1; D: TRBD2; DNA: TGTGCCAGCAGCTTAAGGAGCGGGAGCCCCAATGAGCAGTTCTTC; CDR3: CASSLRSGSPNEQFF
length: 15; V: TRBV11-2; size: .; J: TRBJ2-5; D: TRBD2; DNA: TGTGCCAGCAGCTTCTCCGGGACTAGCAGTGAGACCCAGTACTTC; CDR3: CASSFSGTSSETQYF
length: 13; V: TRBV30; size: .; J: TRBJ1-2; D: TRBD1; DNA: TGTGCCTGGAGTCGGGACAGACCTAGGAGCTACACCTTC; CDR3: CAWSRDRPRSYTF
length: 16; V: TRBV10-3; size: .; J: TRBJ2-1; D: TRBD2; DNA: TGTGCCATCAGTGGGGCTAGCGGGAGCTCCTACAATGAGCAGTTCTTC; CDR3: CAISGASGSSYNEQFF
length: 15; V: TRBV5-6; size: .; J: TRBJ1-1; D: .; DNA: TGTGCCAGCAGCTTCCCGACCTACGGGGGCACTGAAGCTTTCTTT; CDR3: CASSFPTYGGTEAFF
length: 12; V: TRBV29-1; size: .; J: TRBJ2-7; D: .; DNA: TGCAGCGTTGTTGCCGGTTCCTACGAGCAGTACTTC; CDR3: CSVVAGSYEQYF
length: 13; V: TRBV5-4; size: .; J: TRBJ2-1; D: .; DNA: TGTGCCAGCAGCCGGGACTTCCAGGATGAGCAGTTCTTC; CDR3: CASSRDFQDEQFF
length: 17; V: TRBV4-1; size: .; J: TRBJ1-3; D: .; DNA: TGCGCCAGCAGCCAAGATAAAAATCAGGTCTCTGGAAACACCATATATTTT; CDR3: CASSQDKNQVSGNTIYF
length: 17; V: TRBV6-1; size: few; J: TRBJ2-7; D: TRBD2; DNA: TGTGCCAGCAGTGAAGGGTGGAGCGGGAGAACGGCATACGAGCAGTACTTC; CDR3: CASSEGWSGRTAYEQYF
length: 12; V: TRBV27; size: .; J: TRBJ1-1; D: .; DNA: TGTGCCAGCAGGGGGGGAGGAACTGAAGCTTTCTTT; CDR3: CASRGGGTEAFF
length: 13; V: TRBV2; size: .; J: TRBJ1-1; D: TRBD1; DNA: TGTGCCAGCAAATGGACAGGGAACACTGAAGCTTTCTTT; CDR3: CASKWTGNTEAFF
length: 11; V: TRBV20-1; size: .; J: TRBJ2-7; D: .; DNA: TGCAGTCCTTCCACTTCCTACGAGCAGTACTTC; CDR3: CSPSTSYEQYF
length: 14; V: TRBV29-1; size: .; J: TRBJ2-3; D: TRBD2; DNA: TGCAGCGTTACCCGGGACTACGCCACGGATACGCAGTATTTT; CDR3: CSVTRDYATDTQYF
length: 17; V: TRBV14; size: .; J: TRBJ2-1; D: .; DNA: TGTGCCAGCAGCCTCAACCCCGTGCGACTTCGCTACAATGAGCAGTTCTTC; CDR3: CASSLNPVRLRYNEQFF
length: 15; V: TRBV27; size: .; J: TRBJ2-5; D: .; DNA: TGTGCCAGCAGTCCACCCGGGTGGGAGGAGGAGACCCAGTACTTC; CDR3: CASSPPGWEEETQYF
length: 14; V: TRBV13; size: once; J: TRBJ2-7; D: .; DNA: TGTGCCAGCAGCCCTTGGACTGAGACCCCTCAGCAGTACTTC; CDR3: CASSPWTETPQQYF
length: 14; V: TRBV5-1; size: few; J: TRBJ1-1; D: TRBD1; DNA: TGCGCCAGCAGCTGGGGACAGGGGAACACTGAAGCTTTCTTT; CDR3: CASSWGQGNTEAFF
length: 15; V: TRBV15; size: .; J: TRBJ1-5; D: .; DNA: TGTGCCACCAGCAGAGATCGGGGGAGCAATCAGCCCCAGCATTTT; CDR3: CATSRDRGSNQPQHF
length: 15; V: TRBV7-9; size: .; J: TRBJ2-7; D: .; DNA: TGTGCCAGCAGCTACCCTTCGGGACATAACTACGAGCAGTACTTC; CDR3: CASSYPSGHNYEQYF
length: 15; V: TRBV4-3; size: .; J: TRBJ2-2; D: .; DNA: TGCGCCAGCAGCCAAGAAGGGCAGGGAAACGGGGAGCTGTTTTTT; CDR3: CASSQEGQGNGELFF
length: 11; V: TRBV7-2; size: .; J: TRBJ2-2; D: .; DNA: TGTGCCAGCAGCTTGCGCGGGGAGCTGTTTTTT; CDR3: CASSLRGELFF
length: 16; V: TRBV7-8; size: .; J: TRBJ1-5; D: .; DNA: TGTGCCAGCAGCGCCCCGACAGTCTATAGCAATCAGCCCCAGCATTTT; CDR3: CASSAPTVYSNQPQHF
length: 16; V: TRBV5-1; size: .; J: TRBJ2-7; D: TRBD2; DNA: TGCGCCAGCAGCGGGGGTGAGGTAGCGGGATTGAACGAGCAGTACTTC; CDR3: CASSGGEVAGLNEQYF
length: 14; V: TRBV27; size: .; J: TRBJ1-2; D: .; DNA: TGTGCCAGCAGTTTCGGGGGGCTTAGCTATGGCTACACCTTC; CDR3: CASSFGGLSYGYTF
length: 16; V: TRBV27; size: .; J: TRBJ1-5; D: .; DNA: TGTGCCAGCAGTTCCAGGACAGAAATTAGCAATCAGCCCCAGCATTTT; CDR3: CASSSRTEISNQPQHF
length: 17; V: TRBV2; size: .; J: TRBJ2-1; D: .; DNA: TGTGCCAGCAGTGAAGCTGCGGGAGAGGGGGTCGGCAATGAGCAGTTCTTC; CDR3: CASSEAAGEGVGNEQFF
length: 14; V: TRBV7-2; size: .; J: TRBJ1-5; D: .; DNA: TGTGCCAGCAGCCCTCCCGGGATGAATCAGCCCCAGCATTTT; CDR3: CASSPPGMNQPQHF
length: 12; V: TRBV19; size: .; J: TRBJ2-7; D: .; DNA: TGTGCCAGTAGTACCACTACCTACGAGCAGTACTTC; CDR3: CASSTTTYEQYF
length: 16; V: TRBV7-9; size: .; J: TRBJ1-1; D: TRBD1; DNA: TGTGCCAGCAGCGTGGCTTACAGGGGCGCGGACACTGAAGCTTTCTTT; CDR3: CASSVAYRGADTEAFF
length: 14; V: TRBV30; size: .; J: TRBJ2-1; D: .; DNA: TGTGCCTGGGTGGGACACCCTTCCTACAATGAGCAGTTCTTC; CDR3: CAWVGHPSYNEQFF
length: 14; V: TRBV6-1; size: .; J: TRBJ2-3; D: TRBD2; DNA: TGTGCCGGCCGAACTAGCGGGAGCACAGATACGCAGTATTTT; CDR3: CAGRTSGSTDTQYF
length: 14; V: TRBV5-4; size: .; J: TRBJ2-1; D: TRBD1; DNA: TGTGCCAGCAGCTTGGGACAGGGGTACAATGAGCAGTTCTTC; CDR3: CASSLGQGYNEQFF
length: 14; V: TRBV7-2; size: .; J: TRBJ2-7; D: .; DNA: TGTGCCAGCAGCTTAAGTCAGGGTAAGAGCGAGCAGTACTTC; CDR3: CASSLSQGKSEQYF
length: 13; V: TRBV25-1; size: .; J: TRBJ1-1; D: .; DNA: TGTGCCACTCAGCTACAGGGACGAGGTGAAGCTTTCTTT; CDR3: CATQLQGRGEAFF
length: 16; V: TRBV9; size: .; J: TRBJ2-2; D: TRBD1; DNA: TGTGCCAGCAGCCAGGGACAGCCCTTAAACACCGGGGAGCTGTTTTTT; CDR3: CASSQGQPLNTGELFF
length: 15; V: TRBV5-6; size: .; J: TRBJ2-7; D: TRBD2; DNA: TGTGCCAGCAGCTGGAACCTAGCGGGACCCTACGAGCAGTACTTC; CDR3: CASSWNLAGPYEQYF
length: 14; V: TRBV7-2; size: .; J: TRBJ2-7; D: .; DNA: TGTGCCAGCAGCTTAAGACTAAACCCCTACGAGCAGTACTTC; CDR3: CASSLRLNPYEQYF